The clone carrying this T cell receptor beta chain was seen a single time. Antigen specificity is unknown. This sample was included in a study of cytotoxic CD8 clonotypes in ibrutinib-treated CLL. Study findings and constraints: Treatment left the uncommon public clonotypes either contracted or stable in frequency. Exceeding age-matched healthy donors, baseline clonality also tracked the counts of circulating CD8+ T cells. Clonality was elevated at ibrutinib response and had returned toward baseline at progression.

Sequencing was performed with immunoSEQ multiplex PCR; in TCRdb, only in-frame clones are kept and a portion is missing. The table includes more than 110,000 clones, more than 70% detected once. Germline loops: CDR1 ENHRY, CDR2 SYGVKD. This CDR3 is 14 amino acids long. The V segment lost 6 bases and the J segment 5 bases; nucleotides outside the gene matches: 6. The genes are TRBV10-3 and TRBJ2-1; 8 bases line up with TRBD2. The sequence was collected from a human donor with chronic lymphocytic leukemia. The sample in question was PBMCs, obtained after 36 months of ibrutinib treatment. The CDR3 loop reads CAIRYSGANNEQFF. CDR3 sequence (DNA): TGTGCCATCAGGTATAGCGGGGCAAACAATGAGCAGTTCTTC.